Below, 9 T cell receptor beta chains from the same sample are listed, as sequenced in a study of human T cells and chemical hapten exposure. Time point here: patch test 3, about 24 weeks after DPC sensitization. Treatment: therapeutic diphenylcyclopropenone sensitization with weekly scalp DPC. TCRdb used MiXCR to reprocess the RACE reads, holding one entry per CDR3 protein. In the table there are just over 95,000 distinct CDR3 sequences, 27% of which are singletons. The sequencing here drew on whole blood, taken in connection with sensitization to the hapten diphenylcyclopropenone (DPC). These receptors were collected from a man aged 40-50 years with alopecia areata. Some clones in this sample may be carry-over from other donors' samples.

This clonotype has a handful of counts. V is TRBV5-6 and J is TRBJ2-2; D gene unclear. Germline V gene sequence: CDR1 SGHDT, CDR2 YYEEEE. This CDR3 region has 16 residues. Trimming cost V 0 bases and J 1 base, with 10 bases left between them. The CDR3 reads CASSLGQLMNTGELFF. The CDR3 DNA is TGTGCCAGCAGCTTGGGGCAGCTTATGAACACCGGGGAGCTGTTTTTT.

The rearrangement links TRBV3-1 to TRBJ1-5, with 8 positions matching TRBD1. The CDR3 runs 15 residues. CDR1 and CDR2 (germline): LGHDT, YNNKEL (reference sequence). Trimming at V came to 1 base and at J to 1 base, leaving 0 bases not matched to a gene. The CDR3 loop is CASSQGTGSNQPQHF. Written as DNA, the CDR3 is TGTGCCAGCAGCCAAGGGACAGGGAGCAATCAGCCCCAGCATTTT.

There are a few counts of this clonotype. This chain uses TRBV7-9 with TRBJ1-1, with D tentatively TRBD1 (5 bases). Trimming left V 10 bases short and J 11 bases short, with 20 bases between. Germline assignment: CDR1 SEHNR and CDR2 FQNEAQ (reference sequence). The CDR3 loop spans 12 amino acids. The CDR3 bases are TGTGCCATTAAGCTAACGGGGGTCGAGGCTTTCTTT. Translation gives CAIKLTGVEAFF.

As DNA, the CDR3 is TGTGCCAGCAGCTTTTATACTAGCGGGGTCCCCTACGAGCAGTACTTC. Its translation is CASSFYTSGVPYEQYF. The gene calls are TRBV7-2 and TRBJ2-7; 10 positions agree with TRBD2. The CDR3 totals 16 residues. Looked up from germline, CDR1 is SGHTA and CDR2 is FQGNSA. V lost 3 bases, J lost 2 bases, and 7 bases stayed unmatched.

In its sample, this clonotype was seen a few times. This chain links TRBV27 with TRBJ1-1, with D maybe TRBD1 (6 bases). Germline loops: CDR1 MNHEY, CDR2 SMNVEV (reference sequence). V lost 2 bases, J lost 7 bases, and 11 bases lay in between. The CDR3 is 13 residues long. The CDR3 DNA reads as TGTGCCAGCAGTTTAGAGGTAGGGGGTGAAGCTTTCTTT. Its protein is CASSLEVGGEAFF.

This clonotype has only a few counts. The V call is TRBV13, the J call TRBJ1-3; no clear D. Germline-derived CDR1 and CDR2 are PRHDT and FYEKMQ (reference sequence). Between the trimmed V and J ends, which lost 7 bases and 0 bases, there was a span of 16 bases. This CDR3 has 16 amino acids. CDR3 sequence (DNA): TGTGCCAGCACTTTCCTCCAGCGGAGCTCTGGAAACACCATATATTTT. Protein sequence: CASTFLQRSSGNTIYF. The full variable domain, rest sourced from reference TRBV13 and TRBJ1-3, is AAGVIQSPRHLIKEKRETATLKCYPIPRHDTVYWYQQGPGQDPQFLISFYEKMQSDKGSIPDRFSAQQFSDYHSELNMSSLELGDSALYFCASTFLQRSSGNTIYFGEGSWLTVV.

The chain recombines TRBV20-1 with TRBJ2-3, with D unresolved. This CDR3 has 16 residues. V lost 0 bases and J 0 bases, leaving 13 bases between the germline ends. CDR1 DFQATT and CDR2 SNEGSKA come from the germline V gene (reference sequence). In nucleotides, the CDR3 is TGCAGTGCTAGAGATACCGAGGTTTCTAGCACAGATACGCAGTATTTT. Its translation is CSARDTEVSSTDTQYF.

This clonotype has at least ten counts. V is TRBV20-1 and J is TRBJ1-5; D possibly corresponds to TRBD1 (6 bases). The V gene's germline CDR1 is DFQATT and CDR2 SNEGSKA (reference sequence). The CDR3 runs 15 residues. V was cut by 0 bases and J by 5 bases, with 14 bases left in between. The CDR3, as DNA: TGCAGTGCTAGAGATCAGGGAGGGGGACATCAGCCCCAGCATTTT. Its translation is CSARDQGGGHQPQHF.

CDR3 DNA: TGTGCCAGCAGCGTAGGTCCGGGCCTGGCCGGGTACGAGCAGTACTTC. Translation: CASSVGPGLAGYEQYF. J is TRBJ2-7 and V is TRBV9; D gene unclear. Germline CDR1 reads SGDLS; CDR2 reads YYNGEE. The CDR3 runs 16 residues. V was pared by 0 bases and J by 4 bases, with 17 bases between. Full variable domain (remainder filled in from reference TRBV9 and TRBJ2-7): DSGVTQTPKHLITATGQRVTLRCSPRSGDLSVYWYQQSLDQGLQFLIQYYNGEERAKGNILERFSAQQFPDLHSELNLSSLELGDSALYFCASSVGPGLAGYEQYFGPGTRLTVT.